A single sample is the source of the 26 T cell receptor beta chains below, sequenced in a study of T cell responses to AZD1222 COVID-19 vaccine. This table comes from immunoSEQ multiplex PCR, and its TCRdb copy is limited to in-frame clones, with some not included. The repertoire holds approximately 170,000 clones, about 91% seen once, with approximately 0.98% in the top ten. The input for sequencing was peripheral blood, taken 28 days after the second AZD1222 dose. These receptors were obtained from an adult who received the AZD1222 COVID-19 vaccine.

The J gene is TRBJ1-1, the V gene TRBV11-3; weak D call: TRBD1 (5 bases). Germline CDR1 and CDR2: SGHNT and YENEEA. V gave up 1 base and J gave up 5 bases, with 8 bases separating them. There are 13 residues in the CDR3. This CDR3 reads CASSLGRATEAFF. CDR3 sequence (DNA): TGTGCCAGCAGCTTAGGCAGGGCGACTGAAGCTTTCTTT.

The V and J genes are TRBV2 and TRBJ1-1; 9 nucleotides align to TRBD1. Germline V gene lookup returns CDR1 SNHLY and CDR2 FYNNEI. J gave up 1 base and V 5 bases, and 2 bases lay outside the gene matches. The CDR3 has 14 amino acids. CDR3 in DNA: TGTGCCAGCAGTACAGGGGGCCCGAACACTGAAGCTTTCTTT. Residues: CASSTGGPNTEAFF.

This clone was recorded only once. The V and J genes are TRBV4-1 and TRBJ2-1, with D perhaps being TRBD1 or TRBD2 (5 bases each). Looked up from germline, CDR1 is MGHRA and CDR2 is YSYEKL. The V end lost 1 base, the J end lost 7 bases, and 8 bases lay between the germline ends. The CDR3 covers 13 residues. The CDR3 region is CASSQGWGNEQFF. CDR3 DNA sequence: TGCGCCAGCAGCCAAGGTTGGGGGAATGAGCAGTTCTTC.

The CDR3 region is CASSHRGSDTQYF. The CDR3 coding sequence is TGTGCCAGCAGCCACCGGGGGTCAGATACGCAGTATTTT. The chain employs TRBV4-2 and TRBJ2-3, with D possibly matching TRBD2 (6 bases). The CDR3 runs to 13 residues. V shed 3 bases and J shed 4 bases, with 8 bases lying between them. Per the germline V gene, CDR1 is LGHNA and CDR2 is YNFKEQ.

This sequence joins TRBV10-3 and TRBJ1-2, with TRBD1 matching 12 bases. V trimming: 4 bases; J trimming: 7 bases; junction bases outside the gene matches: 10. CDR3 length: 16 residues. Germline lookup yields CDR1 ENHRY and CDR2 SYGVKD. The CDR3 region has the DNA TGTGCCATCAGTGTCCTCCGGGGGACAGGGGGCTCTGGCTACACCTTC. It yields the protein CAISVLRGTGGSGYTF.

V usage is TRBV6-1 and J usage is TRBJ1-1, with D tentatively TRBD1 (6 bases). Germline V gene sequence: CDR1 MNHNS, CDR2 SASEGT. The CDR3 contains 15 residues. Trimming left V 2 bases short and J 1 base short, with 11 bases between. The CDR3 loop is CASSEWGAENTEAFF. CDR3 in DNA: TGTGCCAGCAGTGAATGGGGGGCCGAGAACACTGAAGCTTTCTTT.

This clone occurred a few times. The CDR3 coding sequence is TGTGCCAGCAGCCCTTCCTACGAGCAGTACTTC. This encodes CASSPSYEQYF. The chain joins TRBV4-2 to TRBJ2-7; no definite D call. Trimming took off 4 bases at V and 1 base at J, with 2 bases between the two ends. The CDR3 is made up of 11 amino acids. The germline gives CDR1 LGHNA, CDR2 YNFKEQ.

This rearrangement joins TRBV5-4 to TRBJ1-2; D is undetermined. This CDR3 is built from 14 residues. The germline gives CDR1 SGHNT, CDR2 YYREEE (reference sequence). The V end was cut by 0 bases, the J end by 0 bases, with 6 bases between. Written as DNA, the CDR3 is TGTGCCAGCAGCTTGGTCCCAGCTAACTATGGCTACACCTTC. It codes for CASSLVPANYGYTF.

The chain links TRBV7-6 to TRBJ2-1, with D possibly called TRBD1 or TRBD2 (5 bases each). Germline CDR1 SGHVS, CDR2 FNYEAQ. Trimming removed 1 base from V and 2 bases from J, with 12 bases in between. The CDR3 runs to 16 residues. The CDR3 loop is CASSLDGAGPYNEQFF. The CDR3 DNA sequence: TGTGCCAGCAGCTTAGACGGGGCAGGGCCCTACAATGAGCAGTTCTTC.

The chain joins TRBV4-1 to TRBJ1-4; 8 nucleotides match TRBD1. Germline V CDR1 and CDR2: MGHRA, YSYEKL. The CDR3 spans 15 residues. V lost 4 bases, J lost 5 bases, and 6 bases stayed unmatched. In DNA, the CDR3 is TGCGCCAGCAGCCTCAGACAGGGGAAGAATGAAAAACTGTTTTTT. Protein sequence: CASSLRQGKNEKLFF.

This clone was observed once. The V gene is TRBV29-1, the J gene TRBJ1-1; TRBD1 matches 7 bases. Germline CDR1 SQVTM, CDR2 ANQGSEA. The V and J ends lost 7 bases and 4 bases, in that order; junction bases with no gene match: 6. The CDR3 has 12 amino acids. CDR3 DNA sequence: TGCAGCGCGACAGGGCCCGCCACTGAAGCTTTCTTT. The encoded protein is CSATGPATEAFF.

The chain combines TRBV4-2 with TRBJ2-1, with 7 bases matching TRBD2. CDR1 and CDR2 from the germline V gene are LGHNA and YNFKEQ. The CDR3 has 21 residues. J was trimmed by 0 bases and V by 1 base; bases with no gene match: 18. CDR3 in amino acids: CASSQGQASGKWLSSYNEQFF. The CDR3 nucleotides are TGTGCCAGCAGCCAAGGTCAAGCTAGCGGCAAATGGTTAAGCTCCTACAATGAGCAGTTCTTC.

The chain recombines TRBV6-2 or TRBV6-3 with TRBJ2-1; 12 nucleotides line up with TRBD2. Germline-derived CDR1 and CDR2 are MNHEY and SVGEGT. The length of the CDR3 is 16 residues. The junction had 10 bases not matched to a gene; V was cut back by 4 bases and J by 9 bases. The CDR3 DNA follows: TGTGCCAGCAGTTCCTCTCCTAGCGGGGGGGCCGGTGAGCAGTTCTTC. It specifies CASSSSPSGGAGEQFF.

The genes are TRBV11-3 and TRBJ2-1, with D perhaps TRBD2 (5 bases). Germline values: CDR1 SGHNT, CDR2 YENEEA. Trimming left V 3 bases short and J 9 bases short, with 12 bases between. The CDR3 covers 13 residues. The CDR3 protein is CASSFEGYGEQFF. Here the CDR3 DNA reads TGTGCCAGCAGCTTTGAGGGTTACGGTGAGCAGTTCTTC. The variable domain in full, completed from reference TRBV11-3 and TRBJ2-1, reads EAGVVQSPRYKIIEKKQPVAFWCNPISGHNTLYWYLQNLGQGPELLIRYENEEAVDDSQLPKDRFSAERLKGVDSTLKIQPAELGDSAVYLCASSFEGYGEQFFGPGTRLTVL.

This chain uses TRBV19 with TRBJ1-2; the match to TRBD1 covers 7 bases. CDR3 length equals 14 residues. Germline loops: CDR1 LNHDA, CDR2 SQIVND (reference sequence). Trimming at V came to 5 bases and at J to 4 bases, leaving 7 bases not matched to a gene. The CDR3 DNA follows: TGTGCCAGTAGTTCGCAACAGGGGAGCTATGGCTACACCTTC. Encoded protein: CASSSQQGSYGYTF.

This clone turned up a few times. This sequence joins TRBV5-1 and TRBJ1-1, with 7 positions matching TRBD1. The V gene's germline CDR1 is SGHRS and CDR2 YFSETQ. The CDR3 has 14 residues. The ends lost 4 bases at V and 10 bases at J; junction bases unmatched: 13. Here the CDR3 reads CASSTDRRGLGAFF. In DNA, the CDR3 is TGCGCCAGCAGCACGGACAGGAGGGGCCTCGGAGCTTTCTTT.

The chain combines TRBV5-1 with TRBJ1-1; 8 bases agree with TRBD1. Losses at the gene ends were 4 bases for V and 5 bases for J; bases not matched to a gene: 10. In germline, CDR1 is SGHRS, CDR2 YFSETQ. The CDR3 totals 15 residues. The CDR3 region has the DNA TGCGCCAGCAGCCGACAGGGGAGGGAAGGGACTGAAGCTTTCTTT. Its protein is CASSRQGREGTEAFF.

This clone came up once. The J gene is TRBJ2-1, the V gene TRBV18, with D unclear. Trimming took off 6 bases at V and 7 bases at J, with 10 bases between the two ends. The CDR3 is 12 amino acids. CDR1 KGHSH and CDR2 LQKENI come from the germline V gene. The CDR3 reads CASSPEKNEQFF. CDR3 sequence (DNA): TGTGCCAGCTCCCCGGAAAAAAATGAGCAGTTCTTC.

The chain employs TRBV25-1 and TRBJ1-1, with D possibly TRBD1 on 6 matching bases. V was shortened by 6 bases and J by 1 base, with 9 bases between the two germline ends. This CDR3 has 13 residues. Germline V CDR1 and CDR2: MGHDK, SYGVNS. The CDR3 loop is CASSVTGNTEAFF. The DNA for the CDR3 is TGTGCCAGCAGCGTGACAGGGAACACTGAAGCTTTCTTT.

The V and J genes are TRBV29-1 and TRBJ1-1; 10 bases line up with TRBD1. The J segment lost 6 bases and the V segment lost 6 bases, leaving 7 bases of the junction unmatched. CDR3 size: 13 residues. CDR1 and CDR2 from the germline V gene are SQVTM and ANQGSEA. The CDR3 DNA reads as TGCAGCGTGTCTCGGACAGGGGGGGCTGAAGCTTTCTTT. It is translated as CSVSRTGGAEAFF. The full variable domain, with the rest looked up from reference TRBV29-1 and TRBJ1-1, is SAVISQKPSRDICQRGTSLTIQCQVDSQVTMMFWYRQQPGQSLTLIATANQGSEATYESGFVIDKFPISRPNLTFSTLTVSNMSPEDSSIYLCSVSRTGGAEAFFGQGTRLTVV.

J is TRBJ2-4 and V is TRBV10-1, with 8 positions matching TRBD2. The ends lost 3 bases at V and 7 bases at J; junction bases unmatched: 8. Germline values: CDR1 WNHNN, CDR2 SYGVQD (reference sequence). CDR3 length: 15 amino acids. Written as DNA, the CDR3 is TGCGCCAGCAGTGATGTTCGGGGGGGCCCGAACATTCAGTACTTC. It translates to CASSDVRGGPNIQYF.

V usage is TRBV28 and J usage is TRBJ2-7; 12 bases are shared with TRBD2. This CDR3 spans 15 amino acids. With V trimmed by 5 bases and J by 1 base, 3 bases remained unmatched. Germline CDR1 reads MDHEN; CDR2 reads SYDVKM. The CDR3 is CASSGGTSGSYEQYF. The CDR3 DNA sequence: TGTGCCAGCAGTGGTGGGACTAGCGGGTCCTACGAGCAGTACTTC.

The rearrangement links TRBV18 to TRBJ1-4; TRBD1 might be the D (5 bases). This CDR3 has 15 amino acids. The V end was cut by 3 bases, the J end by 7 bases, with 15 bases between. The germline CDR1 and CDR2 sequences are KGHSH and LQKENI. The CDR3 region is CASSPAGRGTEKLFF. CDR3 DNA: TGTGCCAGCTCACCTGCCGGGAGAGGGACTGAAAAACTGTTTTTT. The variable domain in full, completed from reference TRBV18 and TRBJ1-4, reads NAGVMQNPRHLVRRRGQEARLRCSPMKGHSHVYWYRQLPEEGLKFMVYLQKENIIDESGMPKERFSAEFPKEGPSILRIQQVVRGDSAAYFCASSPAGRGTEKLFFGSGTQLSVL.

The chain is built from TRBV7-2 and TRBJ2-5; possible D gene TRBD2, 6 bases. V was trimmed by 7 bases and J by 2 bases, leaving 8 bases between them. The CDR3 consists of 12 residues. Per germline, CDR1 SGHTA and CDR2 FQGNSA. For the CDR3, the DNA is TGTGCCAGCAAGACTAGACAAGAGACCCAGTACTTC. It is translated as CASKTRQETQYF.

This rearrangement joins TRBV11-2 to TRBJ1-1, with 7 nucleotides matching TRBD1. The CDR3 is 17 residues long. The V gene's germline CDR1 is SGHAT and CDR2 FQNNGV. V lost 3 bases to trimming and J lost 0 bases; unmatched junction nucleotides: 10. The CDR3 here is CASSFQRNRGMNTEAFF. CDR3 sequence (DNA): TGTGCCAGCAGCTTCCAACGAAACAGGGGAATGAACACTGAAGCTTTCTTT.

The chain recombines TRBV10-1 with TRBJ2-2, with 8 bases lining up with TRBD1. V lost 0 bases and J lost 2; bases outside the gene matches: 5. The CDR3 contains 17 residues. The V gene's germline CDR1 is WNHNN and CDR2 SYGVQD (reference sequence). CDR3 bases: TGCGCCAGCAGTGAGTCGTTAGGACAGGGTAACACCGGGGAGCTGTTTTTT. It encodes CASSESLGQGNTGELFF.